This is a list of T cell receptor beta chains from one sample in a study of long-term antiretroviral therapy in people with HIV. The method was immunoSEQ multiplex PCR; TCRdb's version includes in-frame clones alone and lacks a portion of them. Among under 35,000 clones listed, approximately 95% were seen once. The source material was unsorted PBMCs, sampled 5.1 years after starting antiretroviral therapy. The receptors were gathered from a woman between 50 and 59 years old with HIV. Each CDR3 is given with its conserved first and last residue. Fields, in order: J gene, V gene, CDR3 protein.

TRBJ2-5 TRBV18 CASSPKGETQYF
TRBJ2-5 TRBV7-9 CASSLGRTGTQYF
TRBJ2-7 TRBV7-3 CASSLDPSWEQYF
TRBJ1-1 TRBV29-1 CSAGGQRNSEAFF
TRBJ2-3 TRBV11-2 CASSSRLADRTDTQYF
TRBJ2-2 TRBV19 CASRWERSTGELFF
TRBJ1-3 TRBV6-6 CASSYARDRSGNTIYF
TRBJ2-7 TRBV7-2 CASSSRSGEQYF
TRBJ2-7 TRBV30 CAWSPGPSYSGGPAYEQYF
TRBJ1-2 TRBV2 CASSDRDRGRSGYTF
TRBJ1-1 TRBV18 CASSPGGGRGGNTEAFF
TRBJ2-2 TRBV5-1 CASSHLEGVTGELFF
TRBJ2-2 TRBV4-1 CASSQDPGELFF
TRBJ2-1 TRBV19 CASSIDPSGGANEQFF
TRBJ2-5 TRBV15 CATSEAGGETQYF
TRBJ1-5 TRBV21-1 CASSGTAVGNQPQHF
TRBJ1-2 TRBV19 CASSIDQTFYGYTF
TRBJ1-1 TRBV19 CASSDRGVNTEAFF
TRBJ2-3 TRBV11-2 CASTNSPDTQYF
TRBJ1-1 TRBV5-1 CASSLAGQGVTEAFF
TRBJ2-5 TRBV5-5 CASSLGRGRFQETQYF
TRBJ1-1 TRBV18 CASSPPGTLNTEAFF
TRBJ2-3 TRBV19 CASSMGWTDTQYF
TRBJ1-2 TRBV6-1 CASSVEGAPPYGYTF
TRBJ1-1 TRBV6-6 CASSDRGQTEAFF
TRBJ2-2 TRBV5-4 CASSRILTGELFF
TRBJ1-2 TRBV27 CASSLSTPSSWGYTF